The clone carrying this T cell receptor beta chain was picked up a small number of times. The antigen remains undetermined. This specimen belongs to a study of identical twins. Whole-study results and caveats: Compared with unrelated sharing, twin-shared out-of-frame alpha sequences had more low-probability sequences.

TCRdb called the 5' RACE reads again in MiXCR, with one record for every CDR3 protein. The sample comprises about 340,000 distinct CDR3 sequences, 9% to 15% of which are singletons, and roughly 7% rests with the top ten. The same sample was also studied in work on yellow fever vaccine responses in identical twins.

This sequence originates from a woman aged 18-30 years in good health. Material for sequencing was CD8+ T cells sorted from blood.

As DNA, the CDR3 is TGTGCCAGCAGCCAGGGGGCAAGGTCTCCCTCTGGGGCCAACGTCCTGACTTTC. Translating gives CASSQGARSPSGANVLTF. The chain links TRBV3-1 to TRBJ2-6; tentatively, D is TRBD1 (6 bases). Per germline, CDR1 LGHDT and CDR2 YNNKEL (reference sequence). V was pared by 3 bases and J by 0 bases, with 15 bases between. This CDR3 is built from 18 residues.